This TCR beta chain originates from a study of blood T cell repertoires in COVID-19. Authors' data handling: How many nucleated cells were present was estimated from reference gene primer amplification. The method was immunoSEQ multiplex PCR; TCRdb's version includes in-frame clones alone and lacks a portion of them. V and J calls and clone size are as listed in that table; D and trimming were resolved from the DNA. The table lists 90,000 to 120,000 clones, approximately 84% of them singletons. Germline CDR1 and CDR2: MDHEN and SYDVKM. With 11 bases clipped from V and 3 bases from J, the junction kept 5 bases outside the gene matches. This CDR3 has 12 amino acids.

The TCR was taken from a man aged 55-75 years with acute or convalescent COVID-19. The genes are TRBV28 and TRBJ2-3; TRBD2 aligns across 7 bases. Source material: peripheral blood. CDR3: CACTSATDTQYF. The CDR3 nucleotides read TGTGCCTGTACTAGCGCGACAGATACGCAGTATTTT.